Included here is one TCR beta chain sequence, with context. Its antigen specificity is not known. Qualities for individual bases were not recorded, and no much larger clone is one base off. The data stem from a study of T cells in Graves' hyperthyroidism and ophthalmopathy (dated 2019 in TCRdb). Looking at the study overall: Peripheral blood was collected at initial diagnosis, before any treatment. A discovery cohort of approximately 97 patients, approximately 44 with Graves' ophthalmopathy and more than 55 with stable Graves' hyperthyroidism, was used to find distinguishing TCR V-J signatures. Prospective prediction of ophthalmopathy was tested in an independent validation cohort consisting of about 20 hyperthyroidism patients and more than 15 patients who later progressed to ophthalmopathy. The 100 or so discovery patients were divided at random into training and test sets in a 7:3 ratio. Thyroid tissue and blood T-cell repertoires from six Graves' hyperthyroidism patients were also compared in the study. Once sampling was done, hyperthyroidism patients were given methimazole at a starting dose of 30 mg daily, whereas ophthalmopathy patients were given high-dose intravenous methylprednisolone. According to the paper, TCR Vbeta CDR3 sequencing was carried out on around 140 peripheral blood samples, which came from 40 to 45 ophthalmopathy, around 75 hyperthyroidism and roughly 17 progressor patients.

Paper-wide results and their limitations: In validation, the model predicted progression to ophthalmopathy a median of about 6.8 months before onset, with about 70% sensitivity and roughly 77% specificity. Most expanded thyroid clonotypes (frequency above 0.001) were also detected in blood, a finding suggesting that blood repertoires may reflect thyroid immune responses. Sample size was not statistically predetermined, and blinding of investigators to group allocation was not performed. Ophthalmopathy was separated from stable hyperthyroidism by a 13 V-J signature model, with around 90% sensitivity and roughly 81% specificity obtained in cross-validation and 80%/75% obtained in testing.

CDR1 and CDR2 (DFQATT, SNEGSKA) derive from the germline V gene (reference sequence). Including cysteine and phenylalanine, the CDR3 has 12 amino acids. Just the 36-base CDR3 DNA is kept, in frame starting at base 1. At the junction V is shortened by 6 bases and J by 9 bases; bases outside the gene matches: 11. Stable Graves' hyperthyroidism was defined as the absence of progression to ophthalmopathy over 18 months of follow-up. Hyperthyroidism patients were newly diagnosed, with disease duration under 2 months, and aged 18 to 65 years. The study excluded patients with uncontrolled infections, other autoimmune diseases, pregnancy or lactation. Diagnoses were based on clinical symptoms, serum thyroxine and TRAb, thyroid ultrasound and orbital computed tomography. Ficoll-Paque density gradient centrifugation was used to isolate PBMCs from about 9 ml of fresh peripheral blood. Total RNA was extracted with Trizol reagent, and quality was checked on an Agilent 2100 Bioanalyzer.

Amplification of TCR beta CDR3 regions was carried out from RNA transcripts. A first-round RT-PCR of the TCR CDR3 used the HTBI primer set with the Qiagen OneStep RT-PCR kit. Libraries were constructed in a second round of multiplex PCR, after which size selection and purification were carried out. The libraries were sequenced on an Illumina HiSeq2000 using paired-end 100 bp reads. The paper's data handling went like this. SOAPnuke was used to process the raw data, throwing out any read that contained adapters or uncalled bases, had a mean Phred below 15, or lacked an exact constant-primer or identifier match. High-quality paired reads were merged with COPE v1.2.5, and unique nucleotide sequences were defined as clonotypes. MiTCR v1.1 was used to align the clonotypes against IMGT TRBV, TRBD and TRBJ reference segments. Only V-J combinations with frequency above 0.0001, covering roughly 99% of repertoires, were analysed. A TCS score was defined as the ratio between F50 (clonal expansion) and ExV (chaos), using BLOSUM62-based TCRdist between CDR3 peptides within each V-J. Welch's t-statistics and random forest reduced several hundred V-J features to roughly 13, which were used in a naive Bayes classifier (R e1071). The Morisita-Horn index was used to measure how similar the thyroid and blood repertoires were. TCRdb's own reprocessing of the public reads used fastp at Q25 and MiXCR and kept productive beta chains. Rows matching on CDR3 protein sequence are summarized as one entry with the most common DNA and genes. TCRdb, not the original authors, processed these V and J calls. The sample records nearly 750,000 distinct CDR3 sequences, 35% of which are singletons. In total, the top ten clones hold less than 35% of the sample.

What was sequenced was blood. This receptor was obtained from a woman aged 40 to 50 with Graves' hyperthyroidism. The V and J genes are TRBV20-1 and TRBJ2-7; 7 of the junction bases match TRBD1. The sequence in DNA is TGCAGTGCCAGTACAGGGGCGGACGGGCAGTACTTC. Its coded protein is CSASTGADGQYF.